The clone carrying this T cell receptor beta chain was seen more than once but under ten times. The data belong to a study of T cell responses to AZD1222 COVID-19 vaccine. Assay used: immunoSEQ multiplex PCR; TCRdb lists only in-frame clones, some missing. The data contain approximately 140,000 clones, around four fifths of them singletons. Germline V gives CDR1 MNHEY, CDR2 SVGAGI. The germline V and J ends were trimmed by 0 bases and 1 base, with 7 bases remaining between them. The CDR3 runs to 15 residues. The rearrangement uses TRBV6-5 and TRBJ1-3; D is unresolved. This material consisted of peripheral blood, taken on day 0 of MenACWY control vaccination. The TCR comes from an adult in good health. The CDR3 loop reads CASSYSEGSGNTIYF. Written as DNA, the CDR3 is TGTGCCAGCAGTTACTCGGAAGGGTCTGGAAACACCATATATTTT.